This T cell receptor beta chain came from a study of blood T cell repertoires in COVID-19. CDR1 is LNHDA and CDR2 is SQIVND in the germline V gene (reference sequence). The ends lost 1 base at V and 7 bases at J; junction bases unmatched: 15. The CDR3 extends over 18 amino acids. Cohort 3 recovered donors had two negative PCRs, clearance, or symptom resolution. Source study methods: Estimated nucleated cell counts came from reference gene primer amplification. Libraries were prepared by immunoSEQ multiplex PCR; TCRdb keeps only in-frame clonotypes and omits some of them. V and J calls and clone size follow that table, whereas D and trimming were derived from the DNA. The sample comprises some 250,000 clones, approximately 85% of which are singletons, and 1.9% rests with the top ten.

Specimen: PBMCs or T cells enriched from blood (not recorded which). The TCR was taken from a woman between 45 and 65 years old who had recovered from COVID-19. The V gene is TRBV19, the J gene TRBJ2-1; 8 bases agree with TRBD1. The chain's CDR3 is CASSIALSWPGGRNEQFF. In nucleotides, the CDR3 is TGTGCCAGTAGTATAGCCCTAAGTTGGCCAGGGGGCCGGAATGAGCAGTTCTTC.